These T cell receptor beta chains were read from a single sample in a study of T cell responses to AZD1222 COVID-19 vaccine. The protocol was immunoSEQ multiplex PCR, while the TCRdb copy is restricted to in-frame clones and leaves out a portion. This sample has around 270,000 clones, with almost 95% found just once. The source was peripheral blood, collected 28 days after the second AZD1222 dose. These receptors were collected from an adult who received the AZD1222 COVID-19 vaccine. The CDR3 runs from the conserved cysteine through the conserved F or W. The order of the fields is J gene, clone size, V gene, D gene, CDR3 DNA, CDR3 protein. D genes are given only for firm matches. Where a row states a size, it is once, few, many or the class of an expanded clone; other rows omit it.

TRBJ1-1,-,TRBV4-3,-,TGCGCCAGCAGCCAAGATAATGAGGTGAACACTGAAGCTTTCTTT,CASSQDNEVNTEAFF
TRBJ1-1,-,TRBV4-1,-,TGCGCCAGCAGCCAAGAGGGTGCGGGATTCAACACTGAAGCTTTCTTT,CASSQEGAGFNTEAFF
TRBJ1-2,-,TRBV5-5,-,TGTGCCAGCAGCCCCAAAGGTTCGGACACAAAACACTATGGCTACACCTTC,CASSPKGSDTKHYGYTF
TRBJ1-6,-,TRBV5-1,TRBD1,TGCGCCAGCAGCTGGGACAGGGTGGATTCACCCCTCCACTTT,CASSWDRVDSPLHF
TRBJ1-1,-,TRBV7-9,-,TGTGCCAGCAGCTTAGCGCGGGTGAACACTGAAGCTTTCTTT,CASSLARVNTEAFF
TRBJ2-6,-,TRBV3-1/TRBV3-2,-,TGTGCCAGCAGCCAAGACTTCCGCTCTGGGGCCAACGTCCTGACTTTC,CASSQDFRSGANVLTF
TRBJ2-7,-,TRBV5-3,-,TGTGCCAGAAGCTCTGTCTTGGTCTCCTACGAGCAGTACTTC,CARSSVLVSYEQYF
TRBJ2-3,-,TRBV7-3,TRBD2,TGTGCCAGCAGCTTAAGTTTAGCGGGTAGCACAGATACGCAGTATTTT,CASSLSLAGSTDTQYF
TRBJ2-1,-,TRBV7-3,TRBD1,TGTGCCAGCAGCTTAGGTGGCTCAGGGGGTTACAATGAGCAGTTCTTC,CASSLGGSGGYNEQFF
TRBJ1-2,-,TRBV4-3,-,TGCGCCAGCAGCCAAGCGTCTGGGCCCGGGGTGGGTGGCTACACCTTC,CASSQASGPGVGGYTF
TRBJ1-3,-,TRBV18,-,TGTGCCAGCTCACCACGGAACTCTCACTCCTCTGGAAACACCATATATTTT,CASSPRNSHSSGNTIYF
TRBJ1-3,-,TRBV3-1/TRBV3-2,-,TGTGCCAGCAGCCCCGGAGATGACACCATATATTTT,CASSPGDDTIYF
TRBJ1-1,-,TRBV28,-,TGTGCCAGCAGTTTTTCCATGGGGGCTCGAGGGAACACTGAAGCTTTCTTT,CASSFSMGARGNTEAFF
TRBJ2-5,-,TRBV2,-,TGTGCCAGCAGTGACGGGGGACTCCAAGAAACCCAGTACTTC,CASSDGGLQETQYF
TRBJ2-7,-,TRBV7-2,TRBD1,TGTGCCAGCAGCTTCAAAAGGGGGCTATCCTACGAGCAGTACTTC,CASSFKRGLSYEQYF
TRBJ1-2,-,TRBV3-1/TRBV3-2,-,TGTGCCAGCAGCCAGAGGGGGGAGACTGGCTACACCTTC,CASSQRGETGYTF
TRBJ2-3,-,TRBV6-5,TRBD1,TGTGCCAGCAGTTACCCTCCGGGACAGAGGCTGCATTTT,CASSYPPGQRLHF
TRBJ2-1,-,TRBV5-5,TRBD2,TGTGCCAGCAGCTTGTCAGTAGCGGGGGAGTACAATGAGCAGTTCTTC,CASSLSVAGEYNEQFF
TRBJ2-3,-,TRBV7-8,TRBD2,TGTGCCAGCAGCTTAGAACCCCTCGGAGCGGGGGGGGGTGGTACGCAGTATTTT,CASSLEPLGAGGGGTQYF
TRBJ1-1,-,TRBV19,-,TGTGCCAGTAGTATAGTCCACCGGGGGACTGAAGCTTTCTTT,CASSIVHRGTEAFF
TRBJ1-1,-,TRBV28,-,TGTGCCAGCAGTTTTGGGGACCGCAGCACTGAAGCTTTCTTT,CASSFGDRSTEAFF
TRBJ1-2,-,TRBV28,-,TGTGCCAGCAGTTCGGGACTCGGCTACACCTTC,CASSSGLGYTF
TRBJ1-5,-,TRBV27,-,TGTGCCAGCAGTAAACAGGATCAGCCCCAGCATTTT,CASSKQDQPQHF
TRBJ2-1,-,TRBV9,TRBD1,TGTGCCAGCAGCTCGACAGGGATGGAGTACAATGAGCAGTTCTTC,CASSSTGMEYNEQFF
TRBJ2-7,-,TRBV7-9,-,TGTGCCAGCAGCTTTCAGTCCACCTACGAGCAGTACTTC,CASSFQSTYEQYF
TRBJ2-7,-,TRBV28,TRBD1,TGTGCCAGCAGCTGGTCGGGGACAGGGTCCTACGAGCAGTACTTC,CASSWSGTGSYEQYF
TRBJ1-1,-,TRBV5-1,-,TGCGCCAGCAGGGACGTAGGGGGGAACACTGAAGCTTTCTTT,CASRDVGGNTEAFF
TRBJ1-6,-,TRBV7-2,-,TGTGCCAGCAGCTTATTAGACTCCTCACCCCTCCACTTT,CASSLLDSSPLHF
TRBJ2-2,-,TRBV28,-,TGTGCCAGCAGCCACAGACGGACCGGGGAGCTGTTTTTT,CASSHRRTGELFF
TRBJ2-2,-,TRBV6-2/TRBV6-3,-,TGTGCCAGCAGCCGCGACCCGACCGGGGAGCTGTTTTTT,CASSRDPTGELFF
TRBJ2-7,-,TRBV10-3,TRBD2,TGTGCCAGCCTCGCGACTAGCGGGGATTACTACGAGCAGTACTTC,CASLATSGDYYEQYF
TRBJ2-1,-,TRBV19,-,TGTGCCAGTAGTGGCAGGGGCTCCTACAATGAGCAGTTCTTC,CASSGRGSYNEQFF
TRBJ1-2,-,TRBV6-5,TRBD1,TGTGCCAGCTCGACGACAGGGATTATCTATGGCTACACCTTC,CASSTTGIIYGYTF
TRBJ1-6,-,TRBV7-3,-,TGTGCCAGCAGCTTATCAGGGAGTAATTCACCCCTCCACTTT,CASSLSGSNSPLHF
TRBJ2-5,once,TRBV5-1,-,TGCGCCAGCAGCTTGGGAAGTGGGAAAGAAGAGACCCAGTACTTC,CASSLGSGKEETQYF
TRBJ2-2,-,TRBV18,-,TGTGCCAGCTCACCACCCTCAGGGCTCACCGGGGAGCTGTTTTTT,CASSPPSGLTGELFF
TRBJ2-5,once,TRBV11-2,-,TGTGCCAGCAGCGAAGGGGAGACCCAGTACTTC,CASSEGETQYF
TRBJ2-3,-,TRBV7-2,TRBD2,TGTGCCAGCAGCTTACGACTAGCGGGGTCAGATACGCAGTATTTT,CASSLRLAGSDTQYF
TRBJ1-1,-,TRBV28,-,TGTGCCAGCAGTCCCCCTGGTGGGAAAAACACTGAAGCTTTCTTT,CASSPPGGKNTEAFF
TRBJ1-5,-,TRBV6-6,-,TGTGCCAGCCACTCCCTAGGCAATCAGCCCCAGCATTTT,CASHSLGNQPQHF
TRBJ1-2,-,TRBV9,-,TGTGCCAGCAGCGGATTCAGGGGAGGGTCCTATGGCTACACCTTC,CASSGFRGGSYGYTF
TRBJ2-1,once,TRBV3-1/TRBV3-2,-,TGTGCCAGCAGCTTCGGACCCGTCAATGAGCAGTTCTTC,CASSFGPVNEQFF
TRBJ1-2,-,TRBV6-5,-,TGTGCCAGCAGACCGACAGGAGGGAACTATGGCTACACCTTC,CASRPTGGNYGYTF
TRBJ1-4,once,TRBV2,-,TGTGCCAGCGGCCTTGGCGGGGGTGAAAAACTGTTTTTT,CASGLGGGEKLFF
TRBJ2-2,-,TRBV5-1,TRBD2,TGCGCCAGCAGCTTGGCTCGGGCGGGAGGGCCAAGCGGGGAGCTGTTTTTT,CASSLARAGGPSGELFF
TRBJ2-5,-,TRBV15,-,TGTGCCACCAGCAGAGATCGGGGTACCGAAGGGGAGACCCAGTACTTC,CATSRDRGTEGETQYF